The present TCR beta chain was sequenced within a study of early T cells in non-severe SARS-CoV-2 infection. Study summary: The authors sequenced bulk RNA from unsorted whole blood, leaving chains unpaired. General study findings and limits: Matches to VDJdb favored anti-spike CD8 responses and missed private and CD4 specificities.

The TCR library protocol attached unique molecular identifiers to the individual cDNA molecules. MiXCR, run by TCRdb on the 5' RACE reads, gives a single entry per CDR3 protein. This sample has under 70,000 distinct CDR3 sequences, with 14% to 15% found just once. CDR1 is LNHDA, CDR2 SQIVND, per germline (reference sequence). Trimming at V came to 9 bases and at J to 5 bases, leaving 8 bases not matched to a gene. The CDR3 consists of 15 residues. To note about this clonotype: Antigen: not known.

V usage is TRBV19 and J usage is TRBJ2-2, with 11 nucleotides matching TRBD2. Sequencing used whole blood, obtained at baseline. The TCR originated in an adult who was a healthcare worker with PCR-confirmed SARS-CoV-2 infection or an uninfected control (not recorded which). DNA of the CDR3: TGTGCCAGCGGGACTAGCGGCTTGAATACCGGGGAGCTGTTTTTT. Protein product: CASGTSGLNTGELFF.